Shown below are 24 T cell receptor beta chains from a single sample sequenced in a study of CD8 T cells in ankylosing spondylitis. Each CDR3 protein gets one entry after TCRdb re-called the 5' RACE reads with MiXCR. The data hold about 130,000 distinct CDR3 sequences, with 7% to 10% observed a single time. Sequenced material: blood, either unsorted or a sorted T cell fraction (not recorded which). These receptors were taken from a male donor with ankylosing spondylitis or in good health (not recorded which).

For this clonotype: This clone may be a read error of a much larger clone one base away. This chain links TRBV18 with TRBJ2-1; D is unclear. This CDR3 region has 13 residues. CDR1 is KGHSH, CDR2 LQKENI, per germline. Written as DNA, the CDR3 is TGTGCCACCTCACCAGTAAGAGTTCGTGAGCAGTTCTTC. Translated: CATSPVRVREQFF. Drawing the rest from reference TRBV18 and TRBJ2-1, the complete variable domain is NAGVMQNPRHLVRRRGQEARLRCSPMKGHSHVYWYRQLPEEGLKFMVYLQKENIIDESGMPKERFSAEFPKEGPSILRIQQVVRGDSAAYFCATSPVRVREQFFGPGTRLTVL.

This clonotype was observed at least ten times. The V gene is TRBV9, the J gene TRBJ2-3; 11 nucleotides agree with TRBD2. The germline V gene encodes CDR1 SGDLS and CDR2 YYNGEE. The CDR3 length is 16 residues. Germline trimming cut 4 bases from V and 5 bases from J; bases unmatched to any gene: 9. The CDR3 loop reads CASSTRLAGPEDTQYF. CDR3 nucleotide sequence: TGTGCCAGCAGCACCAGACTAGCGGGACCCGAAGATACGCAGTATTTT.

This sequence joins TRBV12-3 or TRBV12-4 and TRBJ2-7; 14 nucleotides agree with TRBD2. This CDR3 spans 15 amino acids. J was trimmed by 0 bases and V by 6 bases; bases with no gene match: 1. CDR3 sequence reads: CASRGLAGGSYEQYF. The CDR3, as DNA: TGTGCCAGCAGAGGACTAGCGGGAGGCTCCTACGAGCAGTACTTC.

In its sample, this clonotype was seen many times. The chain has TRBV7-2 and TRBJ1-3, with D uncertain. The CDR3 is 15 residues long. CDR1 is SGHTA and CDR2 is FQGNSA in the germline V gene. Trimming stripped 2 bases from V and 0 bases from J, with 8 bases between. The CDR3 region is CASSLQRSSGNTIYF. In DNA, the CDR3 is TGTGCCAGCAGCTTACAGCGAAGCTCTGGAAACACCATATATTTT.

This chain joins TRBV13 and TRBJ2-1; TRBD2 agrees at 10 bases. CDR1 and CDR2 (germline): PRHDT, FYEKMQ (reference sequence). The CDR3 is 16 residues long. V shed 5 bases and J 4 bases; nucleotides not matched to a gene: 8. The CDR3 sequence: CASSPLAGEGYNEQFF. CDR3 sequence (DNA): TGTGCCAGCAGCCCTCTAGCGGGGGAAGGATACAATGAGCAGTTCTTC.

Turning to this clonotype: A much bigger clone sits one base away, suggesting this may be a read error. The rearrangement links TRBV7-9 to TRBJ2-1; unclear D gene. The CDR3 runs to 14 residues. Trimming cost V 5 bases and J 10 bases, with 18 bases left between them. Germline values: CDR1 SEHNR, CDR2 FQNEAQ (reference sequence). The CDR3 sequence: CASSPQEWAPEQFF. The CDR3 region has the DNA TGTGCCAGCAGCCCTCAGGAATGGGCACCCGAGCAGTTCTTC.

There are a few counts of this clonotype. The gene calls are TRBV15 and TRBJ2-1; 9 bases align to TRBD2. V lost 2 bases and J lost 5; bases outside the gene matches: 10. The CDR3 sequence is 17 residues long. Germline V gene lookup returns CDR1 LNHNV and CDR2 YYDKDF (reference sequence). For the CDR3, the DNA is TGTGCCACCAGCAGACCGAGGACTAGCGCCCGGGACAATGAGCAGTTCTTC. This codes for CATSRPRTSARDNEQFF.

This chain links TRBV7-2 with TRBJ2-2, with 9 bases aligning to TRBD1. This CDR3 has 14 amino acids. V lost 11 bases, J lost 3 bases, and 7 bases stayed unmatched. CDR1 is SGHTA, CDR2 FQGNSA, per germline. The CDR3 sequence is CALGTGSDTGELFF. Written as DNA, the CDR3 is TGTGCCCTCGGGACAGGGAGTGACACCGGGGAGCTGTTTTTT.

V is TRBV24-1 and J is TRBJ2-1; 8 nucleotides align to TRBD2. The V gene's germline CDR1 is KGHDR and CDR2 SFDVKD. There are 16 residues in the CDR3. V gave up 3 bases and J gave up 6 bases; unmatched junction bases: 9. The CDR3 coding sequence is TGTGCCACCAGTGATACTAGCGGCCCCGGAGGCAATGAGCAGTTCTTC. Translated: CATSDTSGPGGNEQFF.

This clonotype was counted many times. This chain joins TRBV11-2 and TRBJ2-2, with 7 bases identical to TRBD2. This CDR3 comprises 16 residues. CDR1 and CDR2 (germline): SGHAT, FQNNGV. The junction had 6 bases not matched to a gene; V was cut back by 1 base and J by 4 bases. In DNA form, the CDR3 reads TGTGCCAGCAGCTTAGGAGCGGGGCCTCCCACCGGGGAGCTGTTTTTT. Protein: CASSLGAGPPTGELFF.

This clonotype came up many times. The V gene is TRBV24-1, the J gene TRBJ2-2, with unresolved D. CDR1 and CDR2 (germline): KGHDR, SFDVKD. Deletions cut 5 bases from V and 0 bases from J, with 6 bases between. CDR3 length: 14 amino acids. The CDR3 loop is CATSGGSNTGELFF. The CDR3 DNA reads TGTGCCACCAGTGGGGGTTCGAACACCGGGGAGCTGTTTTTT.

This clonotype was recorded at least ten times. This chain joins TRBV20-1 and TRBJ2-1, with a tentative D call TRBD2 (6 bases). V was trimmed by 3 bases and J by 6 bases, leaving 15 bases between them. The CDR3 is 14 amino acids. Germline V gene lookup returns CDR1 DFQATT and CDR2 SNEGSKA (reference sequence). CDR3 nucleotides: TGCAGTGCTAGGGGGGGTGGATGGGGCAATGAGCAGTTCTTC. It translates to CSARGGGWGNEQFF.

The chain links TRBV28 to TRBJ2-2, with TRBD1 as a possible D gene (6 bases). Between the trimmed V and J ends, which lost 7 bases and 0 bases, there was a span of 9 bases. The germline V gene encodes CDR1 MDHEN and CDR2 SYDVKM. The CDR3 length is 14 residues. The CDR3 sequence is CASTDRPNTGELFF. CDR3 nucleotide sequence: TGTGCCAGCACCGACAGGCCGAACACCGGGGAGCTGTTTTTT.

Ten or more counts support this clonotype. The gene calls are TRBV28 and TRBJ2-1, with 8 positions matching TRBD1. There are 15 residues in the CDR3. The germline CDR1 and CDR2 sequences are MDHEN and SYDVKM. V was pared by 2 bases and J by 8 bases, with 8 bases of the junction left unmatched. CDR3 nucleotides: TGTGCCAGCAGTTTAGGACAGGGAGGTATGGATGAGCAGTTCTTC. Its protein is CASSLGQGGMDEQFF.

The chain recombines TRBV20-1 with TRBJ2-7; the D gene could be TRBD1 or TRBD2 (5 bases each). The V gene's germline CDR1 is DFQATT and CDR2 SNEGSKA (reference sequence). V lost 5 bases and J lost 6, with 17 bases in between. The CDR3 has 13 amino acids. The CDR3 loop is CSASRGFPVEQYF. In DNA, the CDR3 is TGCAGTGCTTCCCGGGGCTTTCCGGTCGAGCAGTACTTC.

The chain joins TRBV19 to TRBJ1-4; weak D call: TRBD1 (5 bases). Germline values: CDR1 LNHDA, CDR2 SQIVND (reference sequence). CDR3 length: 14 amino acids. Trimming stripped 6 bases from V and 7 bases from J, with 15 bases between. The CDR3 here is CASRSTGGGEKLFF. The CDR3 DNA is TGTGCCAGTAGGAGTACAGGAGGTGGTGAAAAACTGTTTTTT.

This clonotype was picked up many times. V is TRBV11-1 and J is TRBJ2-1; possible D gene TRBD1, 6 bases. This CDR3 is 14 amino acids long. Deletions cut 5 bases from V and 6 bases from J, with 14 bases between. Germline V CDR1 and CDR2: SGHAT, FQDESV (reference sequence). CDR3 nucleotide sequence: TGTGCCAGCAGCCAGGACTCACAGGGCAATGAGCAGTTCTTC. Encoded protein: CASSQDSQGNEQFF.

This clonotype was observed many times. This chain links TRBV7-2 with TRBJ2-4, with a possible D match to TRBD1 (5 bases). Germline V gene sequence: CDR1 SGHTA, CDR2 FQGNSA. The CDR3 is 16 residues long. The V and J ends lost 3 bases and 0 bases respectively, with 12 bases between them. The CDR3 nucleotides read TGTGCCAGCAGCTTTGGGCAGGGCGCAGCCAAAAACATTCAGTACTTC. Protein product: CASSFGQGAAKNIQYF.

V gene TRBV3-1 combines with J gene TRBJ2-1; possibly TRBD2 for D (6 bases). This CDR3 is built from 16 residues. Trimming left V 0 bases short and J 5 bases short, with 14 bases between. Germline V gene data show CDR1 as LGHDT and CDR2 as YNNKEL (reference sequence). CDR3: CASSQEYGRRNNEQFF. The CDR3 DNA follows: TGTGCCAGCAGCCAAGAGTATGGGAGGAGGAACAATGAGCAGTTCTTC.

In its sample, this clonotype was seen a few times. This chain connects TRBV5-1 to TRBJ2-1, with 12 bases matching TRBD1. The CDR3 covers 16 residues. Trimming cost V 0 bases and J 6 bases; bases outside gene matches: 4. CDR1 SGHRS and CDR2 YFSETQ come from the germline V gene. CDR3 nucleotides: TGCGCCAGCAGCTTGGTTGGGACAGGGGGCTTCAATGAGCAGTTCTTC. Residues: CASSLVGTGGFNEQFF.

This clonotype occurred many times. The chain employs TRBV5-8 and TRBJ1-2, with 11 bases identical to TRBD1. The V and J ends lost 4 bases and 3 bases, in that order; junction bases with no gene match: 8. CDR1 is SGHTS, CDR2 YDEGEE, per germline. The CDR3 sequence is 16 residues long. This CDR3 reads CASSTPGTGGYYGYTF. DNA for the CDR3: TGTGCCAGCAGCACGCCCGGGACAGGGGGGTACTATGGCTACACCTTC.

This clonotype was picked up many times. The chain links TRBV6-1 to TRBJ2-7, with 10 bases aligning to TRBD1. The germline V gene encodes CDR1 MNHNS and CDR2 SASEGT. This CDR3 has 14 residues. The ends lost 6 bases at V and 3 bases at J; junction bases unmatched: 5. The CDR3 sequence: CASSNWDRGYEQYF. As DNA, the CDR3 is TGTGCCAGCAGCAATTGGGACAGGGGCTACGAGCAGTACTTC.

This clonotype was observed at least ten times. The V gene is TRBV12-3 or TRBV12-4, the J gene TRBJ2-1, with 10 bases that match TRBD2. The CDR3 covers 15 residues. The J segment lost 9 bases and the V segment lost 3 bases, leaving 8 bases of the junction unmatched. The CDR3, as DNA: TGTGCCAGCAGTTTGAGTCTAGCGGGAGTGGGTGAGCAGTTCTTC. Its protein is CASSLSLAGVGEQFF.

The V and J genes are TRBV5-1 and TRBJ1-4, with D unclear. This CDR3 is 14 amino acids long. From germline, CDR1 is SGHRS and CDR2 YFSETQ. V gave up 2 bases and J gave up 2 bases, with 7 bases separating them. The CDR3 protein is CASSFGQTNEKLFF. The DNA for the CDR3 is TGCGCCAGCAGCTTTGGTCAGACTAATGAAAAACTGTTTTTT.